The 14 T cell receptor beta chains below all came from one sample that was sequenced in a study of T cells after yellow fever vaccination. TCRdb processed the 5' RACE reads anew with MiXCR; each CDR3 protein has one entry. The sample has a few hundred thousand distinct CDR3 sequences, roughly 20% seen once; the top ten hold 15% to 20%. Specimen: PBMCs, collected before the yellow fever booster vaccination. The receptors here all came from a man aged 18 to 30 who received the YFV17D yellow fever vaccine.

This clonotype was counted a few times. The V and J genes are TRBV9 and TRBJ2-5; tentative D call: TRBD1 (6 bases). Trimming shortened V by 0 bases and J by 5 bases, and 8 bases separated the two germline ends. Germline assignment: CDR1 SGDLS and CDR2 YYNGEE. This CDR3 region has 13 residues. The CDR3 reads CASSVDRAETQYF. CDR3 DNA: TGTGCCAGCAGCGTAGACAGGGCTGAGACCCAGTACTTC.

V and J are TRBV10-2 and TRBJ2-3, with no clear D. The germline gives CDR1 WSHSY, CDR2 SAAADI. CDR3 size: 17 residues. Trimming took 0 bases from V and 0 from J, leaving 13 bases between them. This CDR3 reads CASSESRFRASTDTQYF. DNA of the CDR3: TGCGCCAGCAGTGAGTCGAGGTTCCGGGCGAGCACAGATACGCAGTATTTT.

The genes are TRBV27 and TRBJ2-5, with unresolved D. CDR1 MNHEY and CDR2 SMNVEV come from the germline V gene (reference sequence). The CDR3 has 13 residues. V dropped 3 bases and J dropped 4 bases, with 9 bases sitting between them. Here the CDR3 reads CASSLAYRETQYF. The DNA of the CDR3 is TGTGCCAGCAGTTTGGCCTATCGAGAGACCCAGTACTTC.

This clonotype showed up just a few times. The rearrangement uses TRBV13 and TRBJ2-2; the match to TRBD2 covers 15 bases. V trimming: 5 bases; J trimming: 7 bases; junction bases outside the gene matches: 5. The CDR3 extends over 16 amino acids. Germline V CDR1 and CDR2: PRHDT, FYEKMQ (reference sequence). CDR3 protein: CASSPPGLAGGGELFF. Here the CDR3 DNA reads TGTGCCAGCAGCCCCCCGGGACTAGCGGGGGGCGGGGAGCTGTTTTTT.

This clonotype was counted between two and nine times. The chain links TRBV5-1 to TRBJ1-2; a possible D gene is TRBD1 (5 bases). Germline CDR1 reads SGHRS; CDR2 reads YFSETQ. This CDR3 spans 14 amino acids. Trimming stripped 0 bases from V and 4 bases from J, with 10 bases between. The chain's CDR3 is CASSLGGVGYGYTF. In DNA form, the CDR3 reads TGCGCCAGCAGCTTGGGAGGGGTAGGCTATGGCTACACCTTC.

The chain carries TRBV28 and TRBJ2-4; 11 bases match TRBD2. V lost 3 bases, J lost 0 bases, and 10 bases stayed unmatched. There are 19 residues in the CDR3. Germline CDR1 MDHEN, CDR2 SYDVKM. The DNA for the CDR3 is TGTGCCAGCAGTTTTTACCTAGCGGGGGGCCGACTAGCCAAAAACATTCAGTACTTC. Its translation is CASSFYLAGGRLAKNIQYF.

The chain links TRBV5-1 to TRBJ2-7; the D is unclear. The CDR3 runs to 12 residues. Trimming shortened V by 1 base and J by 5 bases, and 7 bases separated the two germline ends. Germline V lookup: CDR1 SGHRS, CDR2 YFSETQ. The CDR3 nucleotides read TGCGCCAGCAGCTTGAACTTAAACGAGCAGTACTTC. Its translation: CASSLNLNEQYF. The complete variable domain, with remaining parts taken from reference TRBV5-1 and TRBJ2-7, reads KAGVTQTPRYLIKTRGQQVTLSCSPISGHRSVSWYQQTPGQGLQFLFEYFSETQRNKGNFPGRFSGRQFSNSRSEMNVSTLELGDSALYLCASSLNLNEQYFGPGTRLTVT.

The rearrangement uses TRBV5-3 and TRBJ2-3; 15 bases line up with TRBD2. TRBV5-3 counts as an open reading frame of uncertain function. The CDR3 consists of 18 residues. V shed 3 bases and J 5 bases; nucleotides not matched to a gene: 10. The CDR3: CARSYGLAGGFGRDTQYF. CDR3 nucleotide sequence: TGTGCCAGAAGCTATGGACTAGCGGGGGGGTTCGGGCGAGATACGCAGTATTTT.

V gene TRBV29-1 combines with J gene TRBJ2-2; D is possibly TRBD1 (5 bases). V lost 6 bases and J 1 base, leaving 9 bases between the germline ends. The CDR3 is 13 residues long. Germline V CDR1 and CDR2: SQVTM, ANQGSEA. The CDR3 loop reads CSVQGQNTGELFF. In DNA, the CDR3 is TGCAGCGTCCAAGGACAGAACACCGGGGAGCTGTTTTTT.

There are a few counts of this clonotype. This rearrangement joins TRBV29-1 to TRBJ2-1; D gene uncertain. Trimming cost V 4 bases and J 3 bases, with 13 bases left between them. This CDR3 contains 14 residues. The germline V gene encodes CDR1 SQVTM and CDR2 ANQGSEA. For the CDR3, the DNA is TGCAGCGTTGTAAGAGGATTGAGCTACAATGAGCAGTTCTTC. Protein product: CSVVRGLSYNEQFF.

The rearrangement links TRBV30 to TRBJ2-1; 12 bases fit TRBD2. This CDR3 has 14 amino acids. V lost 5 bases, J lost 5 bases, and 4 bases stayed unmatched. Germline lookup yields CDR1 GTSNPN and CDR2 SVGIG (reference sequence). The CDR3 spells CAWVGLAGHNEQFF. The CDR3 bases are TGTGCCTGGGTAGGACTAGCGGGGCACAATGAGCAGTTCTTC. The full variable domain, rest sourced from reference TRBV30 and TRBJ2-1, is SQTIHQWPATLVQPVGSPLSLECTVEGTSNPNLYWYRQAAGRGLQLLFYSVGIGQISSEVPQNLSASRPQDRQFILSSKKLLLSDSGFYLCAWVGLAGHNEQFFGPGTRLTVL.

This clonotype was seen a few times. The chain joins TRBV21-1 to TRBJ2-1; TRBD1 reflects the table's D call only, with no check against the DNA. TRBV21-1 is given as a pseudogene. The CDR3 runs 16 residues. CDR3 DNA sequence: TGTGCCAGCAGCAAAGGAAATTGGGACAGTAACAATGAGCAGTTCTTC. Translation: CASSKGNWDSNNEQFF.

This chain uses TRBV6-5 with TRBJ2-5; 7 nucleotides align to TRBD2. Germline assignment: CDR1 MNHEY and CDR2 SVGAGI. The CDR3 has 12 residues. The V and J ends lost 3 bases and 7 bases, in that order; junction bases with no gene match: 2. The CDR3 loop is CASSYWGGTQYF. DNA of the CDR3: TGTGCCAGCAGTTATTGGGGGGGGACCCAGTACTTC.

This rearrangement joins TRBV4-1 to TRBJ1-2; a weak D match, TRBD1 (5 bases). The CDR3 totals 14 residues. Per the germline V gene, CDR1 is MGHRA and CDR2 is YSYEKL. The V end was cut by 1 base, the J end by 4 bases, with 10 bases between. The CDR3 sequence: CASSQGKGSYGYTF. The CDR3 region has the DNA TGCGCCAGCAGCCAAGGAAAGGGGAGCTATGGCTACACCTTC.